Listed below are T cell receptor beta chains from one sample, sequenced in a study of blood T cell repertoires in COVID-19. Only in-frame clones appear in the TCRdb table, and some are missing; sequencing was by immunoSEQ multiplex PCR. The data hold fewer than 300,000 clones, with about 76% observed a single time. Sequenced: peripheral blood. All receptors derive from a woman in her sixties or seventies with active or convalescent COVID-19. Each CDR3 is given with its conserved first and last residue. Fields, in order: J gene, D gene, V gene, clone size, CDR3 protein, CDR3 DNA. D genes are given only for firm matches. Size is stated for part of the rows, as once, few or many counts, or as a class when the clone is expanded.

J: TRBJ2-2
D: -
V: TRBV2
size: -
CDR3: CASRPEGAGELFF
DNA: TGTGCCAGCAGACCTGAGGGGGCCGGGGAGCTGTTTTTT

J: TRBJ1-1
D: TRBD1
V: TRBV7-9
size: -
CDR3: CASSPTGTVNTEAFF
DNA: TGTGCCAGCAGCCCAACTGGGACAGTGAACACTGAAGCTTTCTTT

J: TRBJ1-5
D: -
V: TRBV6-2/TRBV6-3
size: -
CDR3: CASSRTAHQPQHF
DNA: TGTGCCAGCAGCCGGACAGCTCATCAGCCCCAGCATTTT

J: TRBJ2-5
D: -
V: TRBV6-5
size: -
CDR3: CASSYSRGIYQETQYF
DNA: TGTGCCAGCAGTTACTCGAGGGGGATATACCAAGAGACCCAGTACTTC

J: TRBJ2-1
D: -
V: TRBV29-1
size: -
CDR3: CSCREGAHEQFF
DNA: TGCAGCTGTCGGGAGGGGGCTCATGAGCAGTTCTTC

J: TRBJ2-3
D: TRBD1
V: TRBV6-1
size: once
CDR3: CASSEAHRGVSTDTQYF
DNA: TGTGCCAGCAGTGAAGCGCACAGGGGGGTGAGCACAGATACGCAGTATTTT

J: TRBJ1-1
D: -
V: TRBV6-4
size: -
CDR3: CASSAEPSTEAFF
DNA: TGTGCCAGCAGTGCTGAGCCCTCCACTGAAGCTTTCTTT

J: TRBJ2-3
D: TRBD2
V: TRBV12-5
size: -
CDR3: CASGNHGGLTDTQYF
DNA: TGTGCTAGTGGTAATCACGGGGGGTTGACAGATACGCAGTATTTT

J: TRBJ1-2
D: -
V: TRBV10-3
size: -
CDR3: CAISPAEDTNYGYTF
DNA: TGTGCCATCAGCCCCGCCGAGGACACTAACTATGGCTACACCTTC

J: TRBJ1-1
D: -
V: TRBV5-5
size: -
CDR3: CASSLAIGGFASAFF
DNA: TGTGCCAGCAGCTTGGCGATTGGGGGGTTCGCCTCAGCTTTCTTT

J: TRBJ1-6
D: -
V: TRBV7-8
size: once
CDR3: CASSLAGGYNSPLHF
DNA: TGTGCCAGCAGCTTAGCAGGGGGCTATAATTCACCCCTCCACTTT

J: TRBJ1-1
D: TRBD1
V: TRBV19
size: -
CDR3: CASKGQGSTEAFF
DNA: TGTGCCAGTAAGGGACAGGGGAGCACTGAAGCTTTCTTT

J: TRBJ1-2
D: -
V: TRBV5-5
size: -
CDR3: CASSRETGGYGYTF
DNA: TGTGCCAGCAGCCGAGAGACAGGAGGCTATGGCTACACCTTC

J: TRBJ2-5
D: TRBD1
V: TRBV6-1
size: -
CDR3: CASSASWDRDVGGTQYF
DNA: TGTGCCAGCAGTGCCTCCTGGGACAGGGACGTAGGAGGGACCCAGTACTTC

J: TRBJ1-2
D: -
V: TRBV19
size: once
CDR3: CASSIDPLYGYTF
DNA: TGTGCCAGTAGTATAGACCCCCTCTATGGCTACACCTTC

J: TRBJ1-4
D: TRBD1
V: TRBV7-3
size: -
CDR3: CASSLTAPGTGSNEKLFF
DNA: TGTGCCAGCAGCTTAACGGCCCCCGGGACAGGGAGTAATGAAAAACTGTTTTTT

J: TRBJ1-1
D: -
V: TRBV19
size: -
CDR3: CASSIGQYGTEAFF
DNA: TGTGCCAGTAGTATAGGGCAGTATGGCACTGAAGCTTTCTTT

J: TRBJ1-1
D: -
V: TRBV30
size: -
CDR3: CAWNPRVNTEAFF
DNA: TGTGCCTGGAATCCGAGGGTGAACACTGAAGCTTTCTTT

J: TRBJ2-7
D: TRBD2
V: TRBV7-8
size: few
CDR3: CASSLASGGYEQYF
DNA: TGTGCCAGCAGCTTAGCCAGCGGGGGATACGAGCAGTACTTC

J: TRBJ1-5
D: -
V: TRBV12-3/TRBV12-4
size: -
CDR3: CASSFERGTQHF
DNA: TGTGCCAGCAGTTTTGAAAGGGGAACCCAGCATTTT

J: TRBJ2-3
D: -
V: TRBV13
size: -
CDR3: CASSLEGEADTQYF
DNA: TGTGCCAGCAGCTTGGAAGGGGAAGCAGATACGCAGTATTTT

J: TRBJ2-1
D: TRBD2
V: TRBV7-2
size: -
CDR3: CASSHRTSGFNEQFF
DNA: TGTGCCAGCAGCCATAGGACTAGCGGGTTCAATGAGCAGTTCTTC

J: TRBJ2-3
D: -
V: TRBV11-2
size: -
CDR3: CASSQDRGTTDTQYF
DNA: TGTGCCAGCAGCCAAGATCGGGGTACCACAGATACGCAGTATTTT

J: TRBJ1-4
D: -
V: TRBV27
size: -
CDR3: CASSLQGGGEKLFF
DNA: TGTGCCAGCAGTTTACAGGGAGGGGGTGAAAAACTGTTTTTT

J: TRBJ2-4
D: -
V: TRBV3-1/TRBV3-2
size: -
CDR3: CASSQLRGAPAKNIQYF
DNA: TGTGCCAGCAGCCAATTACGGGGGGCGCCGGCCAAAAACATTCAGTACTTC

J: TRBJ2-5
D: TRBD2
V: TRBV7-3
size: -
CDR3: CASSTGLAGGVETQYF
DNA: TGTGCCAGCAGCACCGGACTAGCGGGGGGTGTAGAGACCCAGTACTTC

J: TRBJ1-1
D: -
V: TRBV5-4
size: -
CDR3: CASSDGGPGGRTEAFF
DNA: TGTGCCAGCAGCGACGGGGGGCCGGGTGGTAGGACTGAAGCTTTCTTT

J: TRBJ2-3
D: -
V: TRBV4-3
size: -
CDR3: CASSQDWASNTQYF
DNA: TGCGCCAGCAGCCAAGATTGGGCCTCTAATACGCAGTATTTT

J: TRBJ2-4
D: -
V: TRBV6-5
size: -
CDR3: CASREENIQYF
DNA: TGTGCCAGCAGGGAGGAAAACATTCAGTACTTC

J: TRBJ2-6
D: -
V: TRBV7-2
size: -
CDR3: CASSQRRRTGANVLTF
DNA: TGTGCCAGCAGTCAACGGAGGAGAACTGGGGCCAACGTCCTGACTTTC

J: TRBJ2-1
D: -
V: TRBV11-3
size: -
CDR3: CASSLDNAQRRYNEQFF
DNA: TGTGCCAGCAGCTTAGATAACGCCCAGCGGCGATACAATGAGCAGTTCTTC

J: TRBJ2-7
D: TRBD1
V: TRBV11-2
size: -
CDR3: CASSLRPDRVGYEQYF
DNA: TGTGCCAGCAGCTTACGCCCAGACAGGGTCGGCTACGAGCAGTACTTC

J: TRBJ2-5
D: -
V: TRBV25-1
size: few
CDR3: CASSSTGWETQYF
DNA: TGTGCCAGCAGTAGTACAGGGTGGGAGACCCAGTACTTC

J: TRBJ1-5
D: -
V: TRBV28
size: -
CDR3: CASSLRGPQHF
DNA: TGTGCCAGCAGTTTGCGGGGGCCCCAGCATTTT

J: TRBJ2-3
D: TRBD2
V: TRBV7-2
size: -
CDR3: CASSFTSGGDDTQYF
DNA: TGTGCCAGCAGCTTTACTAGCGGGGGGGATGATACGCAGTATTTT